The 17 T cell receptor beta chains reported below all come from one sample, sequenced in a study of CD4 T cells in relation to SARS-CoV-2 and coronaviruses. The unexposed donors gave CD4+ T cells in about 2011-2019, prior to COVID-19. The cells were cultured for 10 days before CD4+ T cells were isolated. Sequenced by immunoSEQ multiplex PCR; TCRdb stores in-frame clones only, minus some. The data hold some 20,000 clones, with more than 75% observed a single time. These TCRs are of unknown antigen specificity. Input material: CD4+ T cells from PBMCs, cultured in vitro. The receptors shown here come from a human donor in good health.

The rearrangement uses TRBV19 and TRBJ2-6; D tentatively reads TRBD1 or TRBD2 (6 bases each). Trimming stripped 3 bases from V and 0 bases from J, with 12 bases between. The germline V gene encodes CDR1 LNHDA and CDR2 SQIVND (reference sequence). This CDR3 comprises 17 residues. CDR3 coding DNA: TGTGCCAGTAGTATGGGGGGCCAGGGCTCTGGGGCCAACGTCCTGACTTTC. Encoded protein: CASSMGGQGSGANVLTF.

This chain joins TRBV5-1 and TRBJ2-7; tentatively, D is TRBD1 or TRBD2 (5 bases each). The V and J ends lost 3 bases and 3 bases respectively, with 13 bases between them. The V gene's germline CDR1 is SGHRS and CDR2 YFSETQ. This CDR3 spans 14 amino acids. The CDR3 coding sequence is TGCGCCAGCAGCTCCGGGGCAGTCATCTACGAGCAGTACTTC. Amino acid sequence: CASSSGAVIYEQYF. The variable domain in full, completed from reference TRBV5-1 and TRBJ2-7, reads KAGVTQTPRYLIKTRGQQVTLSCSPISGHRSVSWYQQTPGQGLQFLFEYFSETQRNKGNFPGRFSGRQFSNSRSEMNVSTLELGDSALYLCASSSGAVIYEQYFGPGTRLTVT.

The chain links TRBV6-6 to TRBJ2-1; D is possibly TRBD1 (8 bases). Germline-derived CDR1 and CDR2 are MNHNY and SVGAGI (reference sequence). This CDR3 spans 16 amino acids. Trimming pared 10 bases from V and 0 bases from J, leaving 19 bases between. Written as DNA, the CDR3 is TGTGCCATCGGGCGGGACAGGACTAGCTCCTACAATGAGCAGTTCTTC. Its protein is CAIGRDRTSSYNEQFF.

This chain uses TRBV6-6 with TRBJ2-7, with D perhaps matching TRBD2 (5 bases). The germline V and J ends were trimmed by 7 bases and 7 bases, with 14 bases remaining between them. Germline V gives CDR1 MNHNY, CDR2 SVGAGI (reference sequence). CDR3 length equals 12 residues. CDR3 sequence: CASKVSEGEQYF. The CDR3 bases are TGTGCCAGCAAGGTCTCTGAGGGTGAGCAGTACTTC.

The rearrangement joins TRBV12-3 or TRBV12-4 to TRBJ2-3; D gene ambiguous. Trimming shortened V by 6 bases and J by 6 bases, and 7 bases separated the two germline ends. The length of the CDR3 is 11 residues. The CDR3, as DNA: TGTGCCAGCAGGCTAACGGATACGCAGTATTTT. Amino acids: CASRLTDTQYF.

This sequence joins TRBV6-5 and TRBJ2-7; D uncertain. The CDR3 is 15 amino acids. The ends were cut back, 5 bases at V and 2 bases at J, with 16 bases in the middle. CDR1 and CDR2 from the germline V gene are MNHEY and SVGAGI. Here the CDR3 reads CASSPAPERTYEQYF. The CDR3 nucleotides read TGTGCCAGCAGTCCCGCACCAGAAAGAACCTACGAGCAGTACTTC.

The rearrangement joins TRBV5-1 to TRBJ1-1; D perhaps matches TRBD1 (5 bases). Germline V lookup: CDR1 SGHRS, CDR2 YFSETQ. The CDR3 has 14 residues. Trimming took off 2 bases at V and 3 bases at J, with 11 bases between the two ends. Written as DNA, the CDR3 is TGCGCCAGCAGCTTCAGGGTTACGGACACTGAAGCTTTCTTT. It codes for CASSFRVTDTEAFF.

This clone has only a few counts. CDR3 protein: CASSPRRTGNTIYF. DNA for the CDR3: TGTGCCAGCAGCCCCCGAAGGACTGGAAACACCATATATTTT. The chain combines TRBV13 with TRBJ1-3; no clear D. V lost 5 bases and J lost 2, with 10 bases in between. The CDR3 is 14 residues long. Germline V gene data show CDR1 as PRHDT and CDR2 as FYEKMQ (reference sequence).

V is TRBV7-8 and J is TRBJ1-6; D is undetermined. Trimming stripped 5 bases from V and 4 bases from J, with 12 bases between. Germline-derived CDR1 and CDR2 are SGHVS and FQNEAQ. This CDR3 contains 15 residues. The CDR3 coding sequence is TGTGCCAGCAGCCGATCCGGAATTTATAATTCACCCCTCCACTTT. Amino acid sequence: CASSRSGIYNSPLHF.

The rearrangement joins TRBV19 to TRBJ2-3, with 13 bases fitting TRBD2. V trimming: 5 bases; J trimming: 6 bases; junction bases outside the gene matches: 8. Germline lookup yields CDR1 LNHDA and CDR2 SQIVND (reference sequence). CDR3 size: 16 residues. Here the CDR3 DNA reads TGTGCCAGTAGTGTACTAGCGGGAGGGCCATCTGATACGCAGTATTTT. Its translation is CASSVLAGGPSDTQYF.

The chain uses TRBV9 and TRBJ1-3, with 9 bases lining up with TRBD1. J gave up 11 bases and V 2 bases, and 5 bases lay outside the gene matches. The CDR3 is made up of 13 amino acids. Per the germline V gene, CDR1 is SGDLS and CDR2 is YYNGEE. CDR3: CASSVGTGISIYF. CDR3 bases: TGTGCCAGCAGCGTCGGGACAGGGATCTCCATATATTTT. The whole variable domain, remainder taken from reference TRBV9 and TRBJ1-3, is DSGVTQTPKHLITATGQRVTLRCSPRSGDLSVYWYQQSLDQGLQFLIQYYNGEERAKGNILERFSAQQFPDLHSELNLSSLELGDSALYFCASSVGTGISIYFGEGSWLTVV.

The chain carries TRBV11-3 and TRBJ2-1, with D perhaps being TRBD1 or TRBD2 (5 bases each). Germline loops: CDR1 SGHNT, CDR2 YENEEA. The V and J ends lost 2 bases and 7 bases respectively, with 12 bases between them. CDR3 length: 14 amino acids. DNA of the CDR3: TGTGCCAGCAGCTTAAACGGGGCCACGAATGAGCAGTTCTTC. This sequence encodes CASSLNGATNEQFF.

This clone was found a few times. This rearrangement joins TRBV19 to TRBJ2-3; no clear D gene. The CDR3 covers 13 residues. The V end was cut by 9 bases, the J end by 2 bases, with 12 bases between. Looked up from germline, CDR1 is LNHDA and CDR2 is SQIVND (reference sequence). The CDR3 coding sequence is TGTGCCAGCATGATTTCAAACACAGATACGCAGTATTTT. It translates to CASMISNTDTQYF.

The gene calls are TRBV2 and TRBJ1-1; 10 bases fit TRBD1. V lost 6 bases and J lost 6; bases outside the gene matches: 13. This CDR3 has 16 amino acids. From germline, CDR1 is SNHLY and CDR2 FYNNEI. CDR3: CASRDHPWDRGSEAFF. CDR3 sequence (DNA): TGTGCCAGCAGGGACCATCCTTGGGACAGGGGTTCTGAAGCTTTCTTT. Based on the CDR3 plus reference TRBV2 and TRBJ1-1, the full variable domain is EPEVTQTPSHQVTQMGQEVILRCVPISNHLYFYWYRQILGQKVEFLVSFYNNEISEKSEIFDDQFSVERPDGSNFTLKIRSTKLEDSAMYFCASRDHPWDRGSEAFFGQGTRLTVV.

The chain is built from TRBV7-6 and TRBJ2-2; 9 bases fit TRBD1. Germline lookup yields CDR1 SGHVS and CDR2 FNYEAQ. The CDR3 is 16 residues long. The J segment lost 6 bases and the V segment lost 0 bases, leaving 5 bases of the junction unmatched. CDR3 DNA sequence: TGTGCCAGCAGCTTAGCGGCGGGACAGGGATCCGGGGAGCTGTTTTTT. It is translated as CASSLAAGQGSGELFF.

V and J are TRBV4-1 and TRBJ2-1; TRBD1 might be the D (6 bases). The germline V gene encodes CDR1 MGHRA and CDR2 YSYEKL. This CDR3 has 15 residues. V lost 0 bases, J lost 5 bases, and 11 bases lay in between. CDR3 DNA: TGCGCCAGCAGCCAAGAGAGGACAGTCCACAATGAGCAGTTCTTC. It specifies CASSQERTVHNEQFF.

The J gene is TRBJ2-1, the V gene TRBV24-1, with D possibly being TRBD1 (6 bases). Trimming pared 1 base from V and 4 bases from J, leaving 19 bases between. The CDR3 loop spans 18 amino acids. The germline gives CDR1 KGHDR, CDR2 SFDVKD. CDR3 coding DNA: TGTGCCACCAGTGATTTACGCACAGGGCCCTCGGGGTACAATGAGCAGTTCTTC. Translating gives CATSDLRTGPSGYNEQFF.